This TCR beta chain was sequenced in a study of blood T cell repertoires in COVID-19. Study summary: From T cells, B-cell-depleted T cells, or PBMCs came the material, which was cDNA or gDNA.

Patients of the Seattle cohort, enrolled during active infection, were followed longitudinally. Profiling relied on immunoSEQ multiplex PCR, and the TCRdb table lists in-frame clones only, not all of them. This sample yields around 370,000 clones, of which around 87% are seen a single time; under 6.5% belongs to the top ten. Looked up from germline, CDR1 is SGHTA and CDR2 is FQGNSA. CDR3 length equals 15 residues. With 6 bases clipped from V and 4 bases from J, the junction kept 9 bases outside the gene matches. The V gene is TRBV7-2, the J gene TRBJ2-1, with 7 nucleotides matching TRBD1. The sequence was obtained from a woman aged 45 to 65 with COVID-19, enrolled during active disease. The sequencing sample was made of peripheral blood. In nucleotides, the CDR3 is TGTGCCAGCAGTAAAGGGACAGTGGTTTACAATGAGCAGTTCTTC. This codes for CASSKGTVVYNEQFF.